This record concerns one TCR beta chain sequence. The record originates from a study of CXCR3-negative and CXCR3-positive naive CD8 T cells. The libraries of TRB cDNA were constructed through 5' RACE using UMI labels. TCRdb re-called the 5' RACE reads and catalogs CDR3 proteins one per entry, DNA excluded. The listing records tens of thousands of distinct CDR3 sequences. A CD45RO-CCR7+CD27+CD95- profile was what naive CD8+ T cells displayed. CDR1 and CDR2 (germline): SQVTM, ANQGSEA. The CDR3 is 11 amino acids. The clonotype comes from a human donor in good health. Some clones in this sample may be carry-over from other donors' samples. This chain joins TRBV29-1 and TRBJ1-1; TCRdb reports TRBD1, a call that lacks DNA to check it against. The specimen was naive CXCR3- CD8+ T cells from blood. Specified subset: CD45RO-CCR7+CD27+CD95- naive CD8+ T cells lacking CXCR3 (TNR3-). CDR3 sequence reads: CSVDRGVEAFF. The variable domain in full, completed from reference TRBV29-1 and TRBJ1-1, reads SAVISQKPSRDICQRGTSLTIQCQVDSQVTMMFWYRQQPGQSLTLIATANQGSEATYESGFVIDKFPISRPNLTFSTLTVSNMSPEDSSIYLCSVDRGVEAFFGQGTRLTVV.